This TCR beta chain was obtained from a study of control samples from healthy donors and cancer patients. Repertoires were generated with immunoSEQ multiplex PCR, while TCRdb's copy carries only in-frame clones and drops some. This sample carries some 140,000 clones, 85% to 95% of them seen once, and the ten largest clones take approximately 15%. This CDR3 has 15 amino acids. Per the germline V gene, CDR1 is LGHNA and CDR2 is YNFKEQ. Trimming took off 2 bases at V and 0 bases at J, with 8 bases between the two ends. The receptor comes from a man between 60 and 75 years old with colorectal cancer. Sequenced sample: PBMCs. The V gene is TRBV4-2, the J gene TRBJ1-5; D perhaps matches TRBD1 (5 bases). This CDR3 is CASSQQGNSNQPQHF. The CDR3 DNA reads TGTGCCAGCAGCCAACAGGGAAATAGCAATCAGCCCCAGCATTTT.